This T cell receptor (beta chain) was recorded in a study of shared clonotypes between healthy human individuals. Background on the study: Used for every donor were three CD4 naive, three CD4 memory, two CD8 naive and one CD8 memory plate. Study-level points and caveats: Unshared clonotypes carried lower generation probabilities than those common to all four donors.

Libraries were prepared by immunoSEQ multiplex PCR; TCRdb keeps only in-frame clonotypes and omits some of them. The sample lists more than 2,000,000 clones; over 90% were seen once. As regards this clone: Its antigen is as yet unknown.

The CDR3 runs 19 residues. Losses at the gene ends were 6 bases for V and 4 bases for J; bases not matched to a gene: 16. CDR1 and CDR2 (germline): SNHLY, FYNNEI. The origin of this receptor is a young man in good health. Some clones in this sample may be carry-over from other donors' samples. The sequenced sample was naive CD4+ T cells from PBMCs. Stated subset: CD45RA+ positively selected. The gene calls are TRBV2 and TRBJ2-1; TRBD2 agrees at 12 bases. The chain's CDR3 is CASSGSFGLAGKPYNEQFF. In nucleotides, the CDR3 is TGTGCCAGCAGCGGATCTTTTGGACTAGCGGGGAAGCCTTACAATGAGCAGTTCTTC.